Described below is a single TCR beta chain sequence and its context. Treatment: preoperative locoregional IRX-2 cytokine immunotherapy. This phase Ib study tested locoregional IRX-2 cytokine immunotherapy given before surgery. In germline, CDR1 is MDHEN, CDR2 SYDVKM. CDR3 size: 16 residues. The V and J ends lost 4 bases and 2 bases, in that order; junction bases with no gene match: 9. The data originate from a study of preoperative IRX-2 immunotherapy in early breast cancer. The method was immunoSEQ multiplex PCR; TCRdb's version includes in-frame clones alone and lacks a portion of them. The table includes about 98,000 clones, approximately 90% detected once.

J is TRBJ1-1 and V is TRBV28, with 8 bases matching TRBD1. The specimen comprised tumor tissue, sampled after IRX-2 immunotherapy. The source is a human donor with breast cancer. This chain's CDR3 is CASSSPSQGGNTEAFF. The CDR3 coding sequence is TGTGCCAGCAGTTCCCCTTCACAGGGGGGTAACACTGAAGCTTTCTTT.